One and the same sample provided the 13 T cell receptor beta chains below, sequenced in a study of OX40 agonist ivuxolimab in advanced cancers. This table comes from immunoSEQ multiplex PCR, and its TCRdb copy is limited to in-frame clones, with some not included. The profile covers about 79,000 clones, with about 88% appearing a single time and around 4.1% taken by the ten largest. The sequencing used CD4+ or CD8+ T cells sorted from blood, collected in a trial of the OX40 agonist ivuxolimab. The receptors stem from an adult with an advanced solid tumor such as melanoma, head and neck, liver or kidney cancer.

Details on this clone: The sample contains more than one DNA sequence encoding this CDR3. The chain uses TRBV7-8 and TRBJ2-1; 12 positions agree with TRBD2. Germline V gene data show CDR1 as SGHVS and CDR2 as FQNEAQ. The CDR3 is made up of 16 amino acids. The J segment lost 3 bases and the V segment lost 4 bases, leaving 4 bases of the junction unmatched. DNA for the CDR3: TGTGCCAGCAGCTCCCAACTAGCGGGAGGCTACAATGAGCAGTTCTTC. Protein: CASSSQLAGGYNEQFF. The full variable domain, with the rest looked up from reference TRBV7-8 and TRBJ2-1, is GAGVSQSPRYKVAKRGQDVALRCDPISGHVSLFWYQQALGQGPEFLTYFQNEAQLDKSGLPSDRFFAERPEGSVSTLKIQRTQQEDSAVYLCASSSQLAGGYNEQFFGPGTRLTVL.

V and J are TRBV2 and TRBJ2-5; 9 positions match TRBD2. The ends lost 1 base at V and 4 bases at J; junction bases unmatched: 4. The V gene's germline CDR1 is SNHLY and CDR2 FYNNEI. There are 15 residues in the CDR3. The CDR3 loop reads CASSEGSGGRETQYF. CDR3 coding DNA: TGTGCCAGCAGTGAAGGGAGCGGGGGGCGAGAGACCCAGTACTTC.

This rearrangement joins TRBV27 to TRBJ2-1; 7 bases agree with TRBD2. This CDR3 region has 16 residues. Germline V lookup: CDR1 MNHEY, CDR2 SMNVEV (reference sequence). The trim removed 4 bases at V and 6 bases at J, leaving 12 bases unmatched. The CDR3 nucleotides read TGTGCCAGCAGTTCCGCCCGGCTAGCGGTCTTCAATGAGCAGTTCTTC. This translates into CASSSARLAVFNEQFF.

V gene TRBV5-1 combines with J gene TRBJ1-3; D is uncertain. The length of the CDR3 is 16 residues. The V end was cut by 2 bases, the J end by 0 bases, with 12 bases between. The germline gives CDR1 SGHRS, CDR2 YFSETQ. The CDR3 reads CASSLLDGFSGNTIYF. In DNA form, the CDR3 reads TGCGCCAGCAGCTTATTGGACGGTTTCTCTGGAAACACCATATATTTT.

Only one count was recorded for this clone. The CDR3 DNA sequence: TGTGCCAGTAGTATAGTCGACAGTTTTGGCAATCAGCCCCAGCATTTT. It is translated as CASSIVDSFGNQPQHF. The chain combines TRBV19 with TRBJ1-5; D may be TRBD1 (5 bases). The germline CDR1 and CDR2 sequences are LNHDA and SQIVND (reference sequence). The CDR3 loop spans 16 amino acids. Trimming left V 1 base short and J 2 bases short, with 12 bases between.

The genes are TRBV30 and TRBJ2-3, with D possibly matching TRBD2 (7 bases). Trimming took 3 bases from V and 3 from J, leaving 10 bases between them. This CDR3 has 13 residues. Germline CDR1 and CDR2: GTSNPN and SVGIG (reference sequence). The CDR3 loop is CAWRGGGTDTQYF. The CDR3, as DNA: TGTGCCTGGAGAGGGGGGGGGACAGATACGCAGTATTTT.

This clone was observed a handful of times. J is TRBJ1-1 and V is TRBV10-1; D ambiguous. Trimming removed 5 bases from V and 0 bases from J, with 7 bases in between. The V gene's germline CDR1 is WNHNN and CDR2 SYGVQD (reference sequence). The CDR3 spans 13 residues. CDR3 region: CASSPDLNTEAFF. The CDR3 nucleotides read TGCGCCAGCAGTCCCGATTTGAACACTGAAGCTTTCTTT.

The chain recombines TRBV27 with TRBJ2-3; no definite D call. This CDR3 contains 13 residues. CDR1 is MNHEY and CDR2 is SMNVEV in the germline V gene (reference sequence). The germline V and J ends were trimmed by 3 bases and 4 bases, with 8 bases remaining between them. CDR3 bases: TGTGCCAGCAGTTTCTTCAATTCAGATACGCAGTATTTT. Translated, it gives CASSFFNSDTQYF.

The rearrangement joins TRBV28 to TRBJ2-7; no clear D. Looked up from germline, CDR1 is MDHEN and CDR2 is SYDVKM. The CDR3 extends over 12 amino acids. V was shortened by 5 bases and J by 2 bases, with 7 bases between the two germline ends. CDR3 coding DNA: TGTGCCAGCAGTCCCCGGACCTACGAGCAGTACTTC. As protein: CASSPRTYEQYF.

Turning to this clone: Sequence at one end of the junction differs from germline and may be a read error. The genes are TRBV7-2 and TRBJ1-5; D call uncertain. The CDR3 runs 13 residues. In germline, CDR1 is SGHTA, CDR2 FQGNSA. As DNA, the CDR3 is TGTGACAGCAGCCTGGACGGGAATCAGCCCCAGCATTTT. Translation: CDSSLDGNQPQHF.

CDR3 loop: CASSSQTREAFF. Written as DNA, the CDR3 is TGTGCCAGCAGTTCCCAGACCAGGGAAGCTTTCTTT. J is TRBJ1-1 and V is TRBV28; D is uncertain. Trimming removed 4 bases from V and 8 bases from J, with 11 bases in between. This CDR3 spans 12 amino acids. The germline CDR1 and CDR2 sequences are MDHEN and SYDVKM.

This sequence joins TRBV12-5 and TRBJ2-3, with 7 bases matching TRBD2. V gave up 6 bases and J gave up 12 bases; unmatched junction bases: 12. The CDR3 length is 13 residues. CDR1 and CDR2 from the germline V gene are LGHNT and FRNRAP. CDR3: CASGLSGNYNQYF. In DNA, the CDR3 is TGTGCTAGTGGCCTAAGCGGGAATTATAATCAGTATTTT.

The chain couples TRBV13 to TRBJ2-1, with 8 bases fitting TRBD2. Looked up from germline, CDR1 is PRHDT and CDR2 is FYEKMQ (reference sequence). CDR3 size: 14 residues. Unmatched junction bases numbered 6, after V lost 3 bases and J lost 8 bases. CDR3 nucleotide sequence: TGTGCCAGCAGCTTCACGGACGGGAGGGATGAGCAGTTCTTC. Its protein is CASSFTDGRDEQFF.